Below are 2 T cell receptor beta chains sequenced from a single sample in a study of T cell responses to AZD1222 COVID-19 vaccine. Here immunoSEQ multiplex PCR was the method, and the copy in TCRdb shows in-frame clones only, minus some. The table includes 110,000 or so clones, 88% detected once. The sample consisted of peripheral blood, taken 28 days after the second AZD1222 dose. All receptors derive from an adult who received the AZD1222 COVID-19 vaccine.

V and J are TRBV7-3 and TRBJ2-3; 8 bases line up with TRBD2. Germline CDR1 is SGHTA and CDR2 is FQGTGA. This CDR3 is built from 18 residues. Trimming at V came to 6 bases and at J to 4 bases, leaving 18 bases not matched to a gene. CDR3 bases: TGTGCCAGCAGTCAATTACTAGCCAGCGGGAGTGAGGCAGATACGCAGTATTTT. It is translated as CASSQLLASGSEADTQYF.

CDR3 protein: CAWSLGLNTGELFF. The CDR3 DNA follows: TGTGCCTGGAGTTTGGGGTTGAACACCGGGGAGCTGTTTTTT. The rearrangement uses TRBV30 and TRBJ2-2, with D unclear. CDR3 length equals 14 residues. Trimming took 2 bases from V and 1 from J, leaving 8 bases between them. The germline V gene has CDR1 GTSNPN and CDR2 SVGIG (reference sequence).